The clone carrying this TCR beta chain occurred many times. Antigen specificity is unknown. This sample is drawn from a study of naive and memory T cell subsets. Study outcomes and limitations: In CD4 and CD8 cells, diversity dropped from naive through EMRA.

The CDR3 totals 20 residues. Two oligonucleotides, mixed equimolar, formed the beta constant-region primer covering TRBC1 and TRBC2. TCRdb fed the UMI-ligation and nested PCR reads into MiXCR, producing one record per CDR3 protein. Altogether approximately 82,000 distinct CDR3 sequences are present, over 7% being singletons, with the ten largest covering over 1.5%. The sequence was obtained from a human donor in good health. What was sequenced was central memory CD4+ T cells from blood. This sequence joins TRBV21-1 and TRBJ2-1; TRBD2 is taken as the D call from the table, unchecked against the DNA. TRBV21-1 is reported as a pseudogene. This chain's CDR3 is CASSPQRGLAVPSSYNEQFF. DNA for the CDR3: TGTGCCAGCAGCCCTCAACGGGGACTAGCGGTCCCGAGCTCCTACAATGAGCAGTTCTTC.